Listed here are 3 T cell receptor beta chains from one sample, sequenced in a study of Tregs in tolerant kidney transplant recipients. Recipients received nonmyeloablative bone marrow transplants from related graft donors, with transient mixed chimerism. Method: immunoSEQ multiplex PCR; TCRdb's copy keeps in-frame clones and lacks some. The sample has 100,000 or so clones, more than 85% seen once; the top ten hold approximately 1.5%. The sample consisted of CD4+ T cells from blood (PBMCs), taken 12 months after the transplant. The receptor source for this set is a human patient who received a combined kidney and bone marrow transplant. The T cells may partly be graft donor cells.

The CDR3 loop is CASSLGQGTDTQYF. CDR3 sequence (DNA): TGTGCCAGCAGCTTAGGACAGGGCACAGATACGCAGTATTTT. The chain is built from TRBV11-1 and TRBJ2-3; D is possibly TRBD1 (6 bases). Germline V gives CDR1 SGHAT, CDR2 FQDESV (reference sequence). V lost 1 base to trimming and J lost 1 base, with 6 bases between them. This CDR3 has 14 amino acids.

The chain links TRBV18 to TRBJ2-7; 7 positions agree with TRBD1. The germline CDR1 and CDR2 sequences are KGHSH and LQKENI. This CDR3 has 15 amino acids. The V gene end was trimmed by 4 bases and the J gene end by 0 bases; junction bases not matched to a gene: 6. The CDR3 sequence: CASSQGGASSYEQYF. The CDR3 DNA reads as TGTGCCAGCTCACAAGGGGGCGCGAGCTCCTACGAGCAGTACTTC.

The CDR3 DNA follows: TGTGCCAGTAGTATCAGGGGCGGCTATGGCTACACCTTC. Residues: CASSIRGGYGYTF. The chain joins TRBV19 to TRBJ1-2; possibly TRBD1 for D (6 bases). The germline V gene encodes CDR1 LNHDA and CDR2 SQIVND (reference sequence). The V gene lost 3 bases and the J gene lost 4 bases, with 9 bases spanning the gap. There are 13 residues in the CDR3.